These T cell receptor beta chains were read from a single sample in a study of T cell changes during pregnancy in multiple sclerosis. The data were produced by immunoSEQ multiplex PCR, yet TCRdb's version contains in-frame clones alone and is incomplete. The table has around 80,000 clones, 92% seen once. This specimen was peripheral blood, taken before pregnancy. The origin of the receptors is a female donor with multiple sclerosis, enrolled in a pregnancy study. Each CDR3 is given with its conserved first and last residue. D genes are given only for firm matches.

V gene: TRBV28; D gene: -; CDR3 protein: CASSPSGLPKSGTQYF
V gene: TRBV19; D gene: -; CDR3 protein: CASSTLPGPLNQPQHF
V gene: TRBV30; D gene: -; CDR3 protein: CAWSVRRTEAFF
V gene: TRBV16; D gene: -; CDR3 protein: CASSQSQASYEQYF
V gene: TRBV15; D gene: -; CDR3 protein: CATSREEWSRGRFFYGYTF
V gene: TRBV19; D gene: TRBD2; CDR3 protein: CASGPLAGGVEQFF
V gene: TRBV5-8; D gene: -; CDR3 protein: CASSLDSPQRRGLLNEQFF
V gene: TRBV19; D gene: TRBD2; CDR3 protein: CASAAGEYNEQFF
V gene: TRBV5-1; D gene: TRBD2; CDR3 protein: CASSLRTSGSTRDTQYF
V gene: TRBV6-1; D gene: -; CDR3 protein: CASSGPGGGGKTQYF
V gene: TRBV27; D gene: TRBD1; CDR3 protein: CASSFLKTGGLYNEQFF
V gene: TRBV18; D gene: -; CDR3 protein: CASSARTYGYTF
V gene: TRBV28; D gene: -; CDR3 protein: CASTSSLGLLYEQYF
V gene: TRBV28; D gene: -; CDR3 protein: CASSFAGNTEAFF
V gene: TRBV29-1; D gene: TRBD2; CDR3 protein: CSVETGRGGLQETQYF
V gene: TRBV4-1; D gene: -; CDR3 protein: CASSQDLQTDTQYF
V gene: TRBV5-5; D gene: -; CDR3 protein: CASSPGPGNGGEQFF
V gene: TRBV30; D gene: -; CDR3 protein: CAWTLRGGYGYTF
V gene: TRBV5-6; D gene: TRBD2; CDR3 protein: CASSLGTSGLDEQFF
V gene: TRBV6-6; D gene: -; CDR3 protein: CASSRTVPTDTQYF
V gene: TRBV27; D gene: -; CDR3 protein: CASRTVNYGYTF
V gene: TRBV6-5; D gene: -; CDR3 protein: CASSPLGDTQYF
V gene: TRBV2; D gene: -; CDR3 protein: CASSELGGAAGGF
V gene: TRBV9; D gene: TRBD1; CDR3 protein: CASSVATSLGQGKAFF
V gene: TRBV7-2; D gene: -; CDR3 protein: CASSHGREGDYGYTF
V gene: TRBV7-6; D gene: TRBD1; CDR3 protein: CASSPGQYNEQFF
V gene: TRBV11-1; D gene: TRBD2; CDR3 protein: CASSPGLAANEQFF
V gene: TRBV10-3; D gene: -; CDR3 protein: CAISETLETQYF
V gene: TRBV5-1; D gene: TRBD1; CDR3 protein: CASSSGNTGTGYEQYF
V gene: TRBV5-4; D gene: -; CDR3 protein: CASSFIGGVEAFF
V gene: TRBV14; D gene: TRBD2; CDR3 protein: CASSQPGLAGGPYTQYF
V gene: TRBV9; D gene: -; CDR3 protein: CASSVEIRADNTGELFF
V gene: TRBV2; D gene: TRBD1; CDR3 protein: CASSVQGAIQPQHF
V gene: TRBV9; D gene: TRBD2; CDR3 protein: CASSFSGGLGYTDTQYF
V gene: TRBV10-2; D gene: -; CDR3 protein: CASSETRITGELFF
V gene: TRBV10-2; D gene: -; CDR3 protein: CASSAPGLPYEQYF